The clone carrying this TCR beta chain was picked up many times. The source of the sample is a study of T cell repertoires in cytomegalovirus infection. TCRdb used MiXCR to reprocess the reads, holding one entry per CDR3 protein. The data hold around 320,000 distinct CDR3 sequences, with over 7.5% observed a single time. Sequenced input: PBMCs. The sequence was obtained from a human donor in good health (CMV status not recorded). Some clones in this sample may be carry-over from other donors' samples.

As DNA, the CDR3 is TGTGCCAGCACTCTCGTGGGGGACTCCCTCTATGAGCAGTTCTTC. Its translation: CASTLVGDSLYEQFF. V gene TRBV7-2 combines with J gene TRBJ2-1; D is possibly TRBD2 (6 bases). CDR3 length: 15 amino acids. V lost 7 bases to trimming and J lost 8 bases, with 21 bases between them. Germline-derived CDR1 and CDR2 are SGHTA and FQGNSA.